This T cell receptor (beta chain) was recovered during a study of T cell changes during pregnancy in multiple sclerosis. The CDR3 has 13 residues. V lost 4 bases and J lost 4; bases outside the gene matches: 3. Germline V gives CDR1 SGDLS, CDR2 YYNGEE. The method was immunoSEQ multiplex PCR; TCRdb's version includes in-frame clones alone and lacks a portion of them. The sample yields some 64,000 clones, 75% to 90% seen once. The receptor's source is a female donor in good health, enrolled as a control in a pregnancy study. The J gene is TRBJ2-7, the V gene TRBV9; TRBD2 agrees at 9 bases. The starting material was peripheral blood, obtained in the first trimester of pregnancy. Here the CDR3 reads CASSSTSGYEQYF. CDR3 DNA: TGTGCCAGCAGCTCTACTAGCGGGTACGAGCAGTACTTC.